This T cell receptor beta chain was observed in a study of graft-versus-host responses after intestinal transplantation. Study overall: Every recipient had anti-thymocyte globulin induction and about three years of tacrolimus plus steroids.

The study, taken as a whole, reports: Graft-donor T cell macrochimerism coincided with high graft-versus-host to host-versus-graft clonal ratios in allografts. Marrow from the recipient contained GvH clones, some of which had appeared first in ileum or blood.

Notes on this clone: Its antigen is as yet unknown.

This CDR3 spans 17 amino acids. The V end was cut by 3 bases, the J end by 0 bases, with 16 bases between. The germline gives CDR1 LGHNA, CDR2 YSLEER. Profiling relied on immunoSEQ multiplex PCR, and the TCRdb table lists in-frame clones only, not all of them. The sample shows 80,000 to 95,000 clones, just over 90% of them seen only once. The sample was unstimulated CD8+ T cells sorted from spleen or lymph node cells, taken before intestinal transplant. This chain links TRBV4-3 with TRBJ2-3, with unresolved D. The receptor's source is a human donor who received an intestinal transplant. CDR3 DNA sequence: TGCGCCAGCAGCCAGGAGCTAACTTCCCTTAGCACAGATACGCAGTATTTT. This gives the protein CASSQELTSLSTDTQYF.